This record covers a single T cell receptor beta chain. Its antigen is unknown. The sample originates from a study of OX40 agonist ivuxolimab in advanced cancers. About the study: Enrollees could have had prior anti-PD-1, anti-PD-L1 or anti-CTLA-4 therapy, which about 40% had received. Findings of the study overall: The average count of expanded clones was higher among CD8+ T cells than among CD4+. Clonal expansion among partial responders at 0.1-3.0 mg/kg ranked near the lowest.

The CDR3 totals 17 residues. Germline V CDR1 and CDR2: LNHDA, SQIVND (reference sequence). Between the trimmed V and J ends, which lost 1 base and 3 bases, there was a span of 15 bases. Data came from immunoSEQ multiplex PCR; TCRdb stores just in-frame clones and leaves some out. This table has about 100,000 clones, approximately 90% appearing once. The clonotype originates from an adult with an advanced solid tumor such as melanoma, head and neck, liver or kidney cancer. The sequencing here drew on CD4+ or CD8+ T cells sorted from blood, taken in a trial of the OX40 agonist ivuxolimab. The chain recombines TRBV19 with TRBJ2-2; D perhaps matches TRBD1 (6 bases). CDR3 residues: CASSIGRPGTYTGELFF. The CDR3 nucleotides are TGTGCCAGTAGTATAGGGCGTCCCGGGACATACACCGGGGAGCTGTTTTTT.